This TCR beta chain is drawn from a study of blood T cell repertoires in COVID-19. Overall study: Both acute and convalescent COVID-19 samples were obtained from the United States, Italy and Spain.

Method: immunoSEQ multiplex PCR; TCRdb's copy keeps in-frame clones and lacks some. The table shows about 200,000 clones, with roughly 80% occurring only once. Germline CDR1 reads SGHAT; CDR2 reads FQNNGV. V was pared by 4 bases and J by 4 bases, with 9 bases of the junction left unmatched. This CDR3 has 15 amino acids. The clonotype was recovered from a man aged 50 to 59 who had recovered from COVID-19. The chain joins TRBV11-2 to TRBJ2-7; 8 bases are shared with TRBD1. Sequenced: peripheral blood. As DNA, the CDR3 is TGTGCCAGCAGCTCAACGACAGGGGTTATATACGAGCAGTACTTC. Its translation is CASSSTTGVIYEQYF.